A single sample gave rise to the 25 T cell receptor beta chains below, sequenced in a study of T cell responses to AZD1222 COVID-19 vaccine. The data were produced by immunoSEQ multiplex PCR, yet TCRdb's version contains in-frame clones alone and is incomplete. This table has under 140,000 clones, 92% appearing once. Specimen: peripheral blood, collected 28 days after the second AZD1222 dose. These receptors were taken from an adult who received the AZD1222 COVID-19 vaccine.

V usage is TRBV2 and J usage is TRBJ1-5, with D uncertain. Germline loops: CDR1 SNHLY, CDR2 FYNNEI. CDR3 length: 15 residues. Trimming stripped 4 bases from V and 1 base from J, with 11 bases between. The CDR3: CASSGGRQSNQPQHF. CDR3 sequence (DNA): TGTGCCAGCAGTGGCGGTCGGCAGAGCAATCAGCCCCAGCATTTT.

On this clone: This sample includes further DNA sequences coding for the same CDR3. The chain employs TRBV12-3 or TRBV12-4 and TRBJ1-1; D call uncertain. Trimming removed 6 bases at V and 3 bases at J, with 5 bases between. The CDR3 has 11 residues. The CDR3 region has the DNA TGTGCCAGCAGCCCGTACACTGAAGCTTTCTTT. Its translation: CASSPYTEAFF.

This clone was picked up one time. The CDR3 sequence: CASSLLTAVYGYTF. CDR3 coding DNA: TGTGCCAGCAGCCTCTTGACAGCCGTCTATGGCTACACCTTC. This chain links TRBV5-5 with TRBJ1-2, with D possibly being TRBD1 (5 bases). Germline V gene sequence: CDR1 SGHKS, CDR2 YYEKEE (reference sequence). CDR3 length: 14 residues. V gave up 4 bases and J gave up 4 bases, with 14 bases separating them.

The genes are TRBV18 and TRBJ2-7; the match to TRBD1 covers 7 bases. Germline V gene data show CDR1 as KGHSH and CDR2 as LQKENI. The CDR3 has 13 amino acids. The V gene end was trimmed by 5 bases and the J gene end by 4 bases; junction bases not matched to a gene: 5. CDR3 DNA sequence: TGTGCCAGCTCAGACGGGACAGCATACGAGCAGTACTTC. Translation gives CASSDGTAYEQYF.

The rearrangement links TRBV29-1 to TRBJ2-5; 8 positions match TRBD1. The germline V gene encodes CDR1 SQVTM and CDR2 ANQGSEA. This CDR3 is 12 amino acids long. Unmatched junction bases numbered 4, after V lost 6 bases and J lost 4 bases. CDR3 sequence reads: CSVGQGGETQYF. The CDR3 DNA reads TGCAGCGTCGGACAGGGCGGAGAGACCCAGTACTTC.

The chain recombines TRBV5-4 with TRBJ1-1; the D is unclear. Per the germline V gene, CDR1 is SGHNT and CDR2 is YYREEE (reference sequence). The ends were cut back, 4 bases at V and 5 bases at J, with 12 bases in the middle. This CDR3 is built from 13 residues. The CDR3 loop is CASSPGQLTEAFF. CDR3 coding DNA: TGTGCCAGCAGCCCGGGTCAGCTGACTGAAGCTTTCTTT.

The chain couples TRBV4-2 to TRBJ2-4, with TRBD2 identical over 10 bases. The junction had 15 bases not matched to a gene; V was cut back by 5 bases and J by 8 bases. The germline V gene encodes CDR1 LGHNA and CDR2 YNFKEQ. CDR3 length equals 17 residues. CDR3 region: CASSSEVGAGGLYIQYF. CDR3 nucleotide sequence: TGTGCCAGCAGCTCTGAAGTGGGAGCGGGGGGGCTGTACATTCAGTACTTC.

V is TRBV14 and J is TRBJ2-7; 9 nucleotides agree with TRBD1. Germline assignment: CDR1 SGHDN and CDR2 FVKESK. After removal of 4 bases from V and 2 bases from J, the junction contained 6 bases not matched to a gene. The length of the CDR3 is 15 residues. CDR3: CASSPARTGAYEQYF. The DNA of the CDR3 is TGTGCCAGCAGCCCCGCCAGGACAGGGGCCTACGAGCAGTACTTC.

CDR3 amino acids: CASSRPRWGATDTQYF. CDR3 sequence (DNA): TGTGCCAGCAGCCGACCCCGGTGGGGGGCGACAGATACGCAGTATTTT. The rearrangement joins TRBV27 to TRBJ2-3; the D gene could be TRBD1 or TRBD2 (6 bases each). V dropped 6 bases and J dropped 3 bases, with 19 bases sitting between them. Germline assignment: CDR1 MNHEY and CDR2 SMNVEV (reference sequence). The CDR3 loop spans 16 amino acids.

This clone has only one observation. The chain is built from TRBV5-1 and TRBJ2-7; no clear D gene. The V end was cut by 3 bases, the J end by 4 bases, with 5 bases between. Germline CDR1 is SGHRS and CDR2 is YFSETQ. The CDR3 covers 11 residues. CDR3 in amino acids: CASSSSYEQYF. DNA for the CDR3: TGCGCCAGCAGCTCATCTTACGAGCAGTACTTC.

The V call is TRBV20-1, the J call TRBJ1-1; 8 nucleotides align to TRBD1. Trimming at V came to 6 bases and at J to 6 bases, leaving 3 bases not matched to a gene. The germline V gene has CDR1 DFQATT and CDR2 SNEGSKA (reference sequence). The CDR3 is made up of 11 amino acids. CDR3 sequence (DNA): TGCAGTGCCGCACAGGGGGCTGAAGCTTTCTTT. It encodes CSAAQGAEAFF.

The rearrangement joins TRBV4-3 to TRBJ1-4; weak D call: TRBD1 (6 bases). From germline, CDR1 is LGHNA and CDR2 YSLEER. CDR3 length: 18 amino acids. Trimming left V 0 bases short and J 0 bases short, with 14 bases between. CDR3 residues: CASSQDGGRGATNEKLFF. The CDR3 DNA follows: TGCGCCAGCAGCCAAGATGGGGGGCGAGGGGCAACTAATGAAAAACTGTTTTTT.

The chain joins TRBV30 to TRBJ2-7; D not certain. The CDR3 is made up of 11 amino acids. V shed 3 bases and J shed 4 bases, with 7 bases lying between them. Germline loops: CDR1 GTSNPN, CDR2 SVGIG (reference sequence). In nucleotides, the CDR3 is TGTGCCTGGAGCAGGATGTACGAGCAGTACTTC. It codes for CAWSRMYEQYF. Full variable domain (missing parts from reference TRBV30 and TRBJ2-7): SQTIHQWPATLVQPVGSPLSLECTVEGTSNPNLYWYRQAAGRGLQLLFYSVGIGQISSEVPQNLSASRPQDRQFILSSKKLLLSDSGFYLCAWSRMYEQYFGPGTRLTVT.

The chain has TRBV7-2 and TRBJ2-7; unclear D gene. Germline V gene sequence: CDR1 SGHTA, CDR2 FQGNSA. Trimming removed 1 base from V and 3 bases from J, with 7 bases in between. There are 13 residues in the CDR3. CDR3 nucleotide sequence: TGTGCCAGCAGCTTAGTTCACAACTACGAGCAGTACTTC. As protein: CASSLVHNYEQYF.

V usage is TRBV5-4 and J usage is TRBJ1-2; no definite D call. V dropped 0 bases and J dropped 5 bases, with 8 bases sitting between them. Germline loops: CDR1 SGHNT, CDR2 YYREEE (reference sequence). This CDR3 region has 13 residues. The CDR3 protein is CASSLDRSYGYTF. CDR3 DNA: TGTGCCAGCAGCTTGGACAGATCTTATGGCTACACCTTC.

This clone turned up a few times. This chain connects TRBV19 to TRBJ2-3, with D perhaps TRBD1 (5 bases). Germline V gene data show CDR1 as LNHDA and CDR2 as SQIVND (reference sequence). Between the trimmed V and J ends, which lost 6 bases and 2 bases, there was a span of 12 bases. CDR3 length: 14 amino acids. CDR3 sequence: CASSLGATTDTQYF. The CDR3 DNA is TGTGCCAGTAGCCTAGGGGCTACCACAGATACGCAGTATTTT.

The chain carries TRBV5-8 and TRBJ2-1; D may be TRBD2 (6 bases). Germline V gives CDR1 SGHTS, CDR2 YDEGEE. Trimming took off 5 bases at V and 2 bases at J, with 14 bases between the two ends. The CDR3 extends over 15 amino acids. The DNA of the CDR3 is TGTGCCAGCAGTGAGGCGGGGCGAACCTACAATGAGCAGTTCTTC. Its protein is CASSEAGRTYNEQFF. Using reference TRBV5-8 and TRBJ2-1 for the parts outside the CDR3, the full variable domain is EAGVTQSPTHLIKTRGQQATLRCSPISGHTSVYWYQQALGLGLQFLLWYDEGEERNRGNFPPRFSGRQFPNYSSELNVNALELEDSALYLCASSEAGRTYNEQFFGPGTRLTVL.

The chain carries TRBV6-6 and TRBJ1-5; no clear D. CDR3 length: 12 residues. Germline values: CDR1 MNHNY, CDR2 SVGAGI (reference sequence). V was shortened by 2 bases and J by 4 bases, with 3 bases between the two germline ends. CDR3 sequence (DNA): TGTGCCAGCAGTTACGGAAATCAGCCCCAGCATTTT. Protein sequence: CASSYGNQPQHF.

The J gene is TRBJ1-5, the V gene TRBV23-1; the D is unclear. TRBV23-1 is flagged as an ORF with uncertain function. V was trimmed by 4 bases and J by 0 bases, leaving 16 bases between them. The CDR3 sequence is 17 residues long. The CDR3 DNA follows: TGCGCCAGCAGTCCGAAGCAAAGGGTCCATAGCAATCAGCCCCAGCATTTT. Encoded protein: CASSPKQRVHSNQPQHF.

This chain uses TRBV3-1 (or the pseudogene TRBV3-2) with TRBJ1-2; the match to TRBD1 covers 7 bases. V lost 7 bases and J lost 7; bases outside the gene matches: 12. The germline V gene encodes CDR1 LGHDT and CDR2 YNNKEL (reference sequence). The CDR3 spans 14 residues. The CDR3 DNA is TGTGCCAGCACCTTCGAGGGGGCTGGGGGTGGCTACACCTTC. Translating gives CASTFEGAGGGYTF.

The rearrangement joins TRBV19 to TRBJ1-1; TRBD1 agrees at 9 bases. V trimming: 4 bases; J trimming: 4 bases; junction bases outside the gene matches: 10. Germline CDR1 and CDR2: LNHDA and SQIVND (reference sequence). The CDR3 has 16 residues. CDR3 coding DNA: TGTGCCAGTAGTACAACGGGACAGGGTTCGCGCACTGAAGCTTTCTTT. Its protein is CASSTTGQGSRTEAFF.

This chain joins TRBV7-9 and TRBJ2-7, with 9 bases matching TRBD1. Trimming removed 5 bases from V and 2 bases from J; junction bases left unmatched: 1. Germline V lookup: CDR1 SEHNR, CDR2 FQNEAQ (reference sequence). CDR3 length: 13 residues. CDR3 sequence: CASSRTGAYEQYF. Here the CDR3 DNA reads TGTGCCAGCAGCAGGACAGGGGCCTACGAGCAGTACTTC.

The chain carries TRBV7-9 and TRBJ2-7; TRBD2 might be the D (5 bases). Germline V lookup: CDR1 SEHNR, CDR2 FQNEAQ (reference sequence). This CDR3 is built from 17 residues. The germline V and J ends were trimmed by 0 bases and 1 base, with 16 bases remaining between them. The CDR3 nucleotides are TGTGCCAGCAGCTTAGCGCGAGGCGACCGGAGGTCCTACGAGCAGTACTTC. It specifies CASSLARGDRRSYEQYF.

The chain links TRBV2 to TRBJ2-1, with TRBD2 matching 9 bases. Looked up from germline, CDR1 is SNHLY and CDR2 is FYNNEI. The CDR3 is 13 residues long. The V segment lost 10 bases and the J segment 12 bases; nucleotides outside the gene matches: 13. Written as DNA, the CDR3 is TGTGCCACCGCCGGGGATAGCGGGGGACGGCAGTTCTTC. Its protein is CATAGDSGGRQFF.

The chain links TRBV7-2 to TRBJ2-1; maybe TRBD2 (6 bases). Germline V lookup: CDR1 SGHTA, CDR2 FQGNSA. This CDR3 is built from 14 residues. The germline V and J ends were trimmed by 3 bases and 2 bases, with 8 bases remaining between them. CDR3 DNA: TGTGCCAGCAGCTTCGGCGGGACCTACAATGAGCAGTTCTTC. Translated, it gives CASSFGGTYNEQFF.